Listed below are T cell receptor beta chains from one sample, sequenced in a study of blood T cell repertoires in COVID-19. Data came from immunoSEQ multiplex PCR; TCRdb stores just in-frame clones and leaves some out. The table has roughly 140,000 clones, roughly nine tenths seen once; the top ten hold 2.5% to 3.5%. The sample consisted of peripheral blood. The source is a woman aged 55-75 years with active COVID-19. Both conserved end residues are part of each CDR3. The D gene is left open where the match is weak. Not every row has a clone size; where given, it reads once, few, many or a size class.

j_call clone_size d_call v_call cdr3_aa cdr3_nt
TRBJ1-1 . . TRBV10-3 CAISEGQLNTEAFF TGTGCCATCAGTGAGGGACAGTTAAACACTGAAGCTTTCTTT
TRBJ2-3 . . TRBV9 CASSVGGSSDTQYF TGTGCCAGCAGCGTAGGCGGCAGCTCAGATACGCAGTATTTT
TRBJ1-1 . . TRBV18 CASSPNRANTEAFF TGTGCCAGCTCACCAAACAGGGCTAACACTGAAGCTTTCTTT
TRBJ1-4 few . TRBV10-3 CATREGGDEKLFF TGTGCCACCCGCGAGGGGGGGGATGAAAAACTGTTTTTT
TRBJ1-1 once . TRBV5-4 CASSLDQGGVNTEAFF TGTGCCAGCAGCTTGGATCAGGGAGGGGTGAACACTGAAGCTTTCTTT
TRBJ2-2 . TRBD2 TRBV19 CASTKTSANTGELFF TGTGCCAGTACTAAGACTAGCGCGAACACCGGGGAGCTGTTTTTT
TRBJ1-5 . TRBD1 TRBV28 CASNLSPRTGVQPQHF TGTGCCAGCAACCTTTCGCCCCGGACAGGGGTTCAGCCCCAGCATTTT
TRBJ2-1 . TRBD1 TRBV5-5 CASRDSYNEQFF TGTGCCAGCCGGGACAGCTACAATGAGCAGTTCTTC
TRBJ1-1 . . TRBV18 CASSPNQGSTEAFF TGTGCCAGCTCACCGAATCAGGGGAGCACTGAAGCTTTCTTT
TRBJ1-3 . . TRBV6-5 CASMSQGNTIYF TGTGCCAGCATGTCTCAGGGAAACACCATATATTTT
TRBJ2-7 once . TRBV10-3 CAISDPRVYEQYF TGTGCCATCAGCGACCCCCGGGTCTACGAGCAGTACTTC
TRBJ2-6 . . TRBV5-5 CASSLPSGSAGANVLTF TGTGCCAGCAGCTTGCCCTCGGGGAGCGCTGGGGCCAACGTCCTGACTTTC
TRBJ2-7 . TRBD2 TRBV2 CASSEVLAGGRARYF TGTGCCAGCAGTGAGGTACTAGCGGGAGGGCGTGCGCGGTACTTC
TRBJ1-2 . TRBD1 TRBV28 CASLGGQLPNYGYTF TGTGCCAGCCTAGGGGGACAGTTACCTAACTATGGCTACACCTTC
TRBJ1-1 . . TRBV6-2/TRBV6-3 CASSYDLRNTEAFF TGTGCCAGCAGTTACGATCTGAGAAACACTGAAGCTTTCTTT
TRBJ2-3 . . TRBV4-3 CASSQVAAQGSTDTQYF TGCGCCAGCAGCCAAGTCGCGGCCCAGGGGAGCACAGATACGCAGTATTTT
TRBJ2-2 . TRBD2 TRBV28 CASTLPSSGRSTGELFF TGTGCCAGCACCCTTCCCTCTAGCGGGAGGTCTACCGGGGAGCTGTTTTTT
TRBJ2-7 . TRBD1 TRBV3-1/TRBV3-2 CASSPSDRYEQYF TGTGCCAGCAGCCCCTCGGACAGGTACGAGCAGTACTTC
TRBJ2-1 . TRBD2 TRBV6-5 CASSSPLAGPLDEQFF TGTGCCAGCAGTTCCCCCCTAGCGGGACCCCTAGATGAGCAGTTCTTC
TRBJ1-2 once . TRBV20-1 CSARMLYGYTF TGCAGTGCTAGAATGTTATATGGCTACACCTTC
TRBJ2-3 once TRBD1 TRBV10-3 CAISEPDRGRVADTQYF TGTGCCATCAGTGAGCCGGACAGGGGGAGGGTGGCAGATACGCAGTATTTT
TRBJ2-7 . TRBD2 TRBV6-2/TRBV6-3 CASSYRASGKYEQYF TGTGCCAGCAGTTACCGGGCTAGCGGGAAATACGAGCAGTACTTC
TRBJ2-1 once . TRBV9 CASSSIIGGDSYNEQFF TGTGCCAGCAGCTCCATTATCGGGGGAGACTCCTACAATGAGCAGTTCTTC
TRBJ2-3 once TRBD2 TRBV6-4 CASSRTSAGRDTQYF TGTGCCAGCAGCCGGACTAGTGCCGGGAGGGATACGCAGTATTTT
TRBJ2-7 . TRBD1 TRBV7-9 CASSYDRVPYEQYF TGTGCCAGCAGCTACGACAGGGTCCCCTACGAGCAGTACTTC
TRBJ2-7 . TRBD2 TRBV18 CASSLDLASGNTYEQYF TGTGCCAGCTCCCTAGACCTGGCTAGCGGGAACACCTACGAGCAGTACTTC
TRBJ2-5 . . TRBV5-5 CASSLRRTEQETQYF TGTGCCAGCAGCTTGAGGCGGACTGAACAAGAGACCCAGTACTTC
TRBJ2-2 . TRBD2 TRBV28 CASSLPGLAGRTGELFF TGTGCCAGCAGTTTACCCGGACTAGCGGGAAGAACCGGGGAGCTGTTTTTT
TRBJ1-5 . TRBD1 TRBV19 CASSPILRDRVYSNQPQHF TGTGCCAGTAGCCCGATACTCCGGGACAGGGTCTATAGCAATCAGCCCCAGCATTTT
TRBJ1-5 . TRBD1 TRBV20-1 CSASTDRGNQPQHF TGCAGTGCTAGTACGGACAGGGGAAATCAGCCCCAGCATTTT
TRBJ2-5 . . TRBV7-8 CASSLATSQETQYF TGTGCCAGCAGCTTAGCTACCAGCCAAGAGACCCAGTACTTC
TRBJ2-4 . . TRBV7-2 CASSLEGRGAKNIQYF TGTGCCAGCAGCTTAGAAGGCAGGGGAGCCAAAAACATTCAGTACTTC
TRBJ2-5 . . TRBV15 CATSGDRTQETQYF TGTGCCACCAGCGGCGACAGGACCCAAGAGACCCAGTACTTC
TRBJ2-2 . TRBD2 TRBV24-1 CATSGTSGSGGELFF TGTGCCACCAGTGGGACTAGCGGGAGCGGCGGGGAGCTGTTTTTT
TRBJ2-6 . TRBD1 TRBV4-3 CASSQEWTGSGANVLTF TGCGCCAGCAGCCAAGAATGGACAGGGTCCGGGGCCAACGTCCTGACTTTC
TRBJ2-7 . TRBD2 TRBV4-3 CASSLSATGLLGEQYF TGCGCCAGCAGCCTTTCTGCTACGGGACTATTGGGCGAGCAGTACTTC
TRBJ2-7 . TRBD1 TRBV6-2/TRBV6-3 CASTPLGQYRGYEQYF TGTGCCAGCACCCCCCTGGGGCAGTACAGGGGGTACGAGCAGTACTTC
TRBJ1-1 . TRBD1 TRBV7-3 CASSTGGPSEAFF TGTGCCAGCTCTACAGGGGGCCCTTCTGAAGCTTTCTTT
TRBJ2-7 . TRBD2 TRBV4-2 CASSLGTSGSIYGYEQYF TGTGCCAGCAGCCTGGGGACTAGCGGGAGCATTTATGGGTACGAGCAGTACTTC
TRBJ1-4 . . TRBV15 CATSRGGGVGFEKLFF TGTGCCACCAGCAGAGGAGGGGGGGTCGGGTTTGAAAAACTGTTTTTT
TRBJ2-1 . . TRBV4-1 CASSQDVTMRGNEQFF TGCGCCAGCAGCCAAGATGTAACAATGCGGGGCAATGAGCAGTTCTTC